The rows below give T cell receptor beta chains drawn from one sample of a study of siplizumab effects on memory and regulatory T cells. Using immunoSEQ multiplex PCR, the repertoire was profiled, and TCRdb retains in-frame clones only, with some absent. Of roughly 97,000 clones detected, 93% appear once; the ten largest clones hold approximately 0.6%. Sequences were obtained from Tregs sorted from blood. The receptor source for this set is a human donor in good health. The CDR3 runs from the conserved cysteine through the conserved F or W. Each record gives: CDR3 DNA, CDR3 protein, J gene, CDR3 length, clone size, V gene, D gene. A D gene is named only where the DNA matches it firmly. Some rows mark clone size as missing; the rest say once, few, many or name a class of expanded clone.

CDR3nt: TGTGCCAGCAGCTTAGCAGTGGGGGCGCTGGGCGGGGAGCTGTTTTTT
CDR3aa: CASSLAVGALGGELFF
j_gene: TRBJ2-2
len: 16
abundance: NA
v_gene: TRBV11-2
d_gene: NA

CDR3nt: TGTGCCAGCAGTTCGGGACTAGCGGGAGCCTCCGTCCAGCAGTTCTTC
CDR3aa: CASSSGLAGASVQQFF
j_gene: TRBJ2-1
len: 16
abundance: NA
v_gene: TRBV28
d_gene: TRBD2

CDR3nt: TGTGCCAGCAGCTTAAGGGGACCAAGGGAGCAGTACTTC
CDR3aa: CASSLRGPREQYF
j_gene: TRBJ2-7
len: 13
abundance: NA
v_gene: TRBV11-3
d_gene: NA

CDR3nt: TGTGCCAGCAGCTTAGCCATGTGGCTAGCGGGAGATACGCAGTATTTT
CDR3aa: CASSLAMWLAGDTQYF
j_gene: TRBJ2-3
len: 16
abundance: NA
v_gene: TRBV7-9
d_gene: TRBD2

CDR3nt: TGTGCCAGCAGTGAAGCGGGGGGCAGCTATGGCTACACCTTC
CDR3aa: CASSEAGGSYGYTF
j_gene: TRBJ1-2
len: 14
abundance: NA
v_gene: TRBV6-1
d_gene: NA

CDR3nt: TGCGCCAGCAGCCCTCGGCCGGGGACAAATGAAAAACTGTTTTTT
CDR3aa: CASSPRPGTNEKLFF
j_gene: TRBJ1-4
len: 15
abundance: NA
v_gene: TRBV4-1
d_gene: NA

CDR3nt: TGTGCCAGTAGGGCGACAGGGGGGGTTCCAGAGGATCAGCCCCAGCATTTT
CDR3aa: CASRATGGVPEDQPQHF
j_gene: TRBJ1-5
len: 17
abundance: NA
v_gene: TRBV19
d_gene: TRBD1

CDR3nt: TGTGCTAGTGGTTTGGTACCAGGGGCTGGGGAGCAGTACTTC
CDR3aa: CASGLVPGAGEQYF
j_gene: TRBJ2-7
len: 14
abundance: NA
v_gene: TRBV12-5
d_gene: NA

CDR3nt: TGTGCCGTCACGGGGCTAGGTAGCAATCAGCCCCAGCATTTT
CDR3aa: CAVTGLGSNQPQHF
j_gene: TRBJ1-5
len: 14
abundance: NA
v_gene: TRBV7-9
d_gene: NA

CDR3nt: TGTGCCAGCAGCCCCACAGGGGTCACCGGGGAGCTGTTTTTT
CDR3aa: CASSPTGVTGELFF
j_gene: TRBJ2-2
len: 14
abundance: NA
v_gene: TRBV11-2
d_gene: TRBD1

CDR3nt: TGTGCCAGCAGCTACGACAGGGCCACTAACTATGGCTACACCTTC
CDR3aa: CASSYDRATNYGYTF
j_gene: TRBJ1-2
len: 15
abundance: NA
v_gene: TRBV5-4
d_gene: TRBD1

CDR3nt: TGTGCCAGCGTGGAGGCGGGTAACTACAATCAGCCCCAGCATTTT
CDR3aa: CASVEAGNYNQPQHF
j_gene: TRBJ1-5
len: 15
abundance: NA
v_gene: TRBV28
d_gene: NA

CDR3nt: TGTGCCAGCAGCTTGGGACTAGCGGCCTACAATGAGCAGTTCTTC
CDR3aa: CASSLGLAAYNEQFF
j_gene: TRBJ2-1
len: 15
abundance: NA
v_gene: TRBV5-5
d_gene: TRBD2

CDR3nt: TGCGCCAGCAGAAAGGCGCTCGAGGGCACAGATACGCAGTATTTT
CDR3aa: CASRKALEGTDTQYF
j_gene: TRBJ2-3
len: 15
abundance: once
v_gene: TRBV5-1
d_gene: NA

CDR3nt: TGCGCCAGCAGCTTGCCAGGCTATGGCTACACCTTC
CDR3aa: CASSLPGYGYTF
j_gene: TRBJ1-2
len: 12
abundance: NA
v_gene: TRBV5-1
d_gene: NA

CDR3nt: TGTGCCATCAGTGTCGGCAGGGCCCAAGAGACCCAGTACTTC
CDR3aa: CAISVGRAQETQYF
j_gene: TRBJ2-5
len: 14
abundance: NA
v_gene: TRBV10-3
d_gene: NA

CDR3nt: TGTGCCAGTAGTGTGGGACTAGCGGGGAACACCGGGGAGCTGTTTTTT
CDR3aa: CASSVGLAGNTGELFF
j_gene: TRBJ2-2
len: 16
abundance: NA
v_gene: TRBV19
d_gene: TRBD2

CDR3nt: TGCGCCAGCAGCGTGGGACCGACCTTCTCGGTGGGGCAGTTCTTC
CDR3aa: CASSVGPTFSVGQFF
j_gene: TRBJ2-1
len: 15
abundance: NA
v_gene: TRBV5-1
d_gene: NA

CDR3nt: TGTGCCATCAGTGAAGGGGCGGGGGAGACCCAGTACTTC
CDR3aa: CAISEGAGETQYF
j_gene: TRBJ2-5
len: 13
abundance: once
v_gene: TRBV10-3
d_gene: NA

CDR3nt: TGCGCCAGCAGCTCTGGGCCTGTTGGGGAGCAGTACTTC
CDR3aa: CASSSGPVGEQYF
j_gene: TRBJ2-7
len: 13
abundance: NA
v_gene: TRBV5-1
d_gene: NA

CDR3nt: TGTGCCTGGAGCCAGACTAGCGGGAGCAATTTT
CDR3aa: CAWSQTSGSNF
j_gene: TRBJ2-3
len: 11
abundance: NA
v_gene: TRBV30
d_gene: TRBD2

CDR3nt: TGTGCCAGCAGCCTCCCGGGACAGGGGGCGCCGGGCTACACCTTC
CDR3aa: CASSLPGQGAPGYTF
j_gene: TRBJ1-2
len: 15
abundance: once
v_gene: TRBV7-8
d_gene: TRBD1

CDR3nt: TGTGCCAGTAGTATGGCAGGGAGGGCCTACACCTTC
CDR3aa: CASSMAGRAYTF
j_gene: TRBJ1-2
len: 12
abundance: NA
v_gene: TRBV19
d_gene: NA

CDR3nt: TGTGCCATCAGTGAGCAGCGTAATGAGCAGTTCTTC
CDR3aa: CAISEQRNEQFF
j_gene: TRBJ2-1
len: 12
abundance: NA
v_gene: TRBV10-3
d_gene: NA

CDR3nt: TGTGCCAGCAGTTCCGGGACACGGGTGGCTGAAAAACTGTTTTTT
CDR3aa: CASSSGTRVAEKLFF
j_gene: TRBJ1-4
len: 15
abundance: few
v_gene: TRBV27
d_gene: NA

CDR3nt: TGTGCCAGCAGTGGACTAATTTACAATGAGCAGTTCTTC
CDR3aa: CASSGLIYNEQFF
j_gene: TRBJ2-1
len: 13
abundance: once
v_gene: TRBV2
d_gene: NA

CDR3nt: TGTGCCACCAGCTCAAGGAAAAATCAGCCCCAGCATTTT
CDR3aa: CATSSRKNQPQHF
j_gene: TRBJ1-5
len: 13
abundance: once
v_gene: TRBV15
d_gene: NA

CDR3nt: TGTGCCAGCAGTTTAAGAATAGGTGCCACCGGGGAGCTGTTTTTT
CDR3aa: CASSLRIGATGELFF
j_gene: TRBJ2-2
len: 15
abundance: once
v_gene: TRBV27
d_gene: NA

CDR3nt: TGCAGCGTTTCGAACACCGGGGAGCTGTTTTTT
CDR3aa: CSVSNTGELFF
j_gene: TRBJ2-2
len: 11
abundance: NA
v_gene: TRBV29-1
d_gene: NA